This T cell receptor (beta chain) originates from a study of identical twins. This clonotype occurred a few times. Its specificity is unknown. MiXCR, applied by TCRdb to the 5' RACE reads, yields one record per CDR3 protein. Of about 200,000 distinct CDR3 sequences in the sample, 15% were seen once. The CDR3 covers 14 residues. Deletions cut 7 bases from V and 9 bases from J, with 20 bases between. Whole-study results and caveats: Carriage of fewer insertions was seen in abundant cord blood beta clonotypes, whereas memory repertoires showed none. Alpha sequences out of frame and shared by twins had excess low generation probability.

These data are also associated with another study on T cells expressing NK-cell markers. That report notes: It was from sorted CD3+CD56+NKG2C+, CD3+CD56+NKG2C- and CD3+CD56-NKG2C+ T cells that TCR beta repertoires came.

This sequence was found in a woman between 18 and 29 years old in good health. The chain joins TRBV12-3 or TRBV12-4 to TRBJ2-3; D is possibly TRBD1 or TRBD2 (5 bases each). The source material was CD8+ T cells sorted from blood. In DNA, the CDR3 is TGTGCCAGCACACGACCGGGACGGGTCAGCACGCAGTATTTT. Translation: CASTRPGRVSTQYF.